The T cell receptor beta chain described here comes from a study of blood T cell repertoires in COVID-19. Study-level information: Acute-phase and convalescent COVID-19 samples originated in the United States, Italy and Spain. The cDNA or gDNA used as material had been derived from T cells, B-cell-depleted T cells, or PBMCs.

In Cohort 3, a recovered donor had either two negative PCRs, clearance, or symptom resolution. Profiled with immunoSEQ multiplex PCR; TCRdb holds only in-frame clones, not every one. The sample has about 200,000 clones; 80% to 85% are singletons. The sequenced material came from PBMCs or T cells enriched from blood (not recorded which). The receptor was derived from a man aged 35-49 years who had recovered from COVID-19.

CDR3 sequence: CASSLRGGVEKLFF. In DNA, the CDR3 is TGTGCCAGCAGCCTCCGAGGAGGAGTCGAAAAACTGTTTTTT. The chain joins TRBV27 to TRBJ1-4; D not resolved. Germline-derived CDR1 and CDR2 are MNHEY and SMNVEV (reference sequence). CDR3 size: 14 residues. Trimming cost V 6 bases and J 8 bases, with 16 bases left between them.